This record looks at one T cell receptor (beta chain) sequence and its context. The sample originates from a study of blood T cells in healthy people across ages. The V gene lost 3 bases and the J gene lost 7 bases, with 12 bases spanning the gap. The germline V gene encodes CDR1 GTSNPN and CDR2 SVGIG (reference sequence). This CDR3 is 12 amino acids long. The use of a sample-barcoded 5' primer and a J-beta primer mix characterized a second PCR of roughly 6 to 12 cycles. MiXCR was run by TCRdb on the 5' RACE reads, yielding one entry per CDR3 protein. Of about 650,000 distinct CDR3 sequences in the sample, about 34% were seen once.

The chain carries TRBV30 and TRBJ1-2; D gene ambiguous. This clonotype was obtained from a woman at least 80 years old in good health. The sequenced material came from blood. The CDR3 nucleotides are TGTGCCTGGAGAGACGGGGAGGGTGGCTACACCTTC. Protein: CAWRDGEGGYTF.